This T cell receptor beta chain was found in a study of cytotoxic CD8 clonotypes in ibrutinib-treated CLL (dated by TCRdb to the early 2020s). Background for the entire study: The cohort was composed of 11 relapsed/refractory and approximately 14 treatment-naive patients; IGHV unmutated status was identified in about 17 patients. Responses were partial in around 25 patients and complete in 2; after median around 68 months follow-up, about 14 stayed in remission and 12 progressed. Response samples were obtained after a median of approximately twelve months of treatment, with a range of roughly 6 to 36 months. An average of roughly 270,000 productive templates and 94,082 productive rearrangements was obtained per sample. Of the approximately 86 people in the trial, around 25 had longitudinal samples available. Cryopreserved peripheral blood mononuclear cells were collected at three points: before therapy, at response, and at either sustained remission or disease progression. Patients were still on ibrutinib when every remission and progressive disease sample was collected.

Inclusive of the bounding cysteine and phenylalanine, the CDR3 is 13 residues long. CDR3 DNA only is kept here, 39 bases in frame from base 1. For CDR1 and CDR2, the germline V gene (reference sequence) lists GTSNPN and SVGIG. V is reduced by 4 bases and J by 0 bases, leaving a spacing of 9 bases between them. The study at large found these results: Clonality rose at ibrutinib response, remained stable during sustained remission, and dropped back toward baseline at progression. At baseline, clonality was higher than in age-matched healthy donors and showed a strong correlation with circulating CD8+ T-cell counts. Sampling times were not matched between sustained-remission and progressing patients, and lymph node repertoires were not studied. Public clonotypes were rare and either shrank or stayed stable during treatment, and the rise in clonality at ibrutinib response reflected expansion of private clonotypes.

This clone was found once. The target of this receptor is not known. The input lacks base qualities; no much larger clone sits a single base away. Around 2 micrograms of genomic DNA were extracted from cryopreserved PBMCs for TCR beta library preparation. Longitudinal blood samples from CLL patients on ibrutinib monotherapy underwent high-throughput TCR beta sequencing. The patients were enrolled in a single-center, open-label phase 2 trial of ibrutinib monotherapy. The goal of deep resolution MiSeq sequencing was a depth between 1 in 1 million and 1 in 200,000 T cells, and coverage averaged 10x per clonotype. The immunoSEQ hsTCRB Kit was used to generate the TCR beta libraries. As for the original processing: ImmunoSEQ Data Assistant and ImmunoSEQ Analyzer were used for data analysis, and V, D and J genes were assigned according to IMGT definitions. Clonality, which ranges from 0 to 1, was calculated by subtracting the normalized Shannon entropy of productive rearrangement frequencies from one. Only overrepresented clonotypes making up at least 0.05% of the repertoire of each patient were included in the public clonotype analysis. Thirteen age-matched healthy donor repertoires from immuneACCESS were used as controls for clonality. The table was pulled from immuneACCESS by TCRdb, which kept in-frame rearrangements only. Such tables lose some clones; where checked, under half of the loss comes from unresolved V genes, and the rest has no known cause. From that table come the V and J calls and clone size; the DNA was used to work out D and trimming. For this sample the table gives more than 110,000 clones, of which about 84% were detected only once. The ten largest clones capture 7.6% of the sample.

The starting material was PBMCs, obtained after 36 months of ibrutinib treatment. The sequence joins TRBV30 to TRBJ1-2, with no confident D gene call. This TCR was sampled from a human donor with chronic lymphocytic leukemia. The CDR3 reads as follows: CAWTGGSNYGYTF. The DNA sequence follows: TGTGCCTGGACTGGCGGATCTAACTATGGCTACACCTTC.